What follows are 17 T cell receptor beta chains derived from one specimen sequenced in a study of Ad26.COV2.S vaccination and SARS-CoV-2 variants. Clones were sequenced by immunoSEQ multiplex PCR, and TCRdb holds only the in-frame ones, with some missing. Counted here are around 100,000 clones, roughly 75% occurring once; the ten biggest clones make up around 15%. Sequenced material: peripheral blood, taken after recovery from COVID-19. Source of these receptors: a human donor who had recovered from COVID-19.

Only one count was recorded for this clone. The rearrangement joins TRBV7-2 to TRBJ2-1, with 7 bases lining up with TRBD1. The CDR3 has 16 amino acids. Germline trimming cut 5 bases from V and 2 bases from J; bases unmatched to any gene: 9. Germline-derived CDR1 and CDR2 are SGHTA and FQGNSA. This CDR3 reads CASSQGVPRPYNEQFF. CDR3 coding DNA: TGTGCCAGCAGCCAGGGGGTTCCCCGTCCCTACAATGAGCAGTTCTTC.

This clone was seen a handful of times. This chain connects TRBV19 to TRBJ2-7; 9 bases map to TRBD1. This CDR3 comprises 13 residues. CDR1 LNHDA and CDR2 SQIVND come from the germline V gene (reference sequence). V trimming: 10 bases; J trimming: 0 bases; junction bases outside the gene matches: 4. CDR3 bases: TGTGCCACGGGGACAGGGTACTCCTACGAGCAGTACTTC. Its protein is CATGTGYSYEQYF.

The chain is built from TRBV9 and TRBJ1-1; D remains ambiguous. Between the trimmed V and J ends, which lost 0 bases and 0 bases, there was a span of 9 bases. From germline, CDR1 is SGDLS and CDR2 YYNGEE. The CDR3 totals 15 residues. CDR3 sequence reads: CASSVAGRLNTEAFF. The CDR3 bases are TGTGCCAGCAGCGTAGCTGGCAGGTTGAACACTGAAGCTTTCTTT. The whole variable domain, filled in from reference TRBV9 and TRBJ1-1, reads DSGVTQTPKHLITATGQRVTLRCSPRSGDLSVYWYQQSLDQGLQFLIQYYNGEERAKGNILERFSAQQFPDLHSELNLSSLELGDSALYFCASSVAGRLNTEAFFGQGTRLTVV.

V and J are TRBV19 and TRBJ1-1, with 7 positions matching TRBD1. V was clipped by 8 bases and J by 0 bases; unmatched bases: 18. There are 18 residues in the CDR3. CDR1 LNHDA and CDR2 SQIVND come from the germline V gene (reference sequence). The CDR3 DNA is TGTGCCAGTTCCGACCAGGGGGGGAGATGGGCGATGAACACTGAAGCTTTCTTT. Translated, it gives CASSDQGGRWAMNTEAFF.

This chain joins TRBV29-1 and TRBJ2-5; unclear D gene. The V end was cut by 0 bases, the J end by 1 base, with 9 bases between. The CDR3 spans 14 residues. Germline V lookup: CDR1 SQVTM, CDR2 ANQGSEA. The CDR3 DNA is TGCAGCGTTGAAGAACTACCGCTCCAAGAGACCCAGTACTTC. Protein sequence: CSVEELPLQETQYF. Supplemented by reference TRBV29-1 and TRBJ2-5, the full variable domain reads SAVISQKPSRDICQRGTSLTIQCQVDSQVTMMFWYRQQPGQSLTLIATANQGSEATYESGFVIDKFPISRPNLTFSTLTVSNMSPEDSSIYLCSVEELPLQETQYFGPGTRLLVL.

The DNA for the CDR3 is TGTGCCAGCAGCTCAATACATAAGACAGGGACCGGGGAGCTGTTTTTT. Residues: CASSSIHKTGTGELFF. The V call is TRBV5-4, the J call TRBJ2-2; 7 bases are a match to TRBD1. The CDR3 is 16 residues long. The V gene's germline CDR1 is SGHNT and CDR2 YYREEE (reference sequence). J gave up 5 bases and V 3 bases, and 10 bases lay outside the gene matches. Drawing the rest from reference TRBV5-4 and TRBJ2-2, the complete variable domain is ETGVTQSPTHLIKTRGQQVTLRCSSQSGHNTVSWYQQALGQGPQFIFQYYREEENGRGNFPPRFSGLQFPNYSSELNVNALELDDSALYLCASSSIHKTGTGELFFGEGSRLTVL.

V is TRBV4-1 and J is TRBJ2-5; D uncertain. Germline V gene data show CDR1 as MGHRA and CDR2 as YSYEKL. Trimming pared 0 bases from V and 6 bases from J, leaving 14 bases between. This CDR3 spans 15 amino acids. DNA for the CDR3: TGCGCCAGCAGCCAAGATGGTTCAGAGATACAGACCCAGTACTTC. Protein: CASSQDGSEIQTQYF.

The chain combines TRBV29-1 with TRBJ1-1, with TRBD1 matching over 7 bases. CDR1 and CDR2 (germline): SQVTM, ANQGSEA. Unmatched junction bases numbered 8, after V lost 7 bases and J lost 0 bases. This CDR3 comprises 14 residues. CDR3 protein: CSADGGQMNTEAFF. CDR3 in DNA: TGCAGCGCCGATGGGGGACAGATGAACACTGAAGCTTTCTTT.

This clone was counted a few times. CDR3 sequence reads: CASTSRVRQETQYF. CDR3 nucleotides: TGTGCCAGCACCTCGAGGGTTAGGCAAGAGACCCAGTACTTC. V usage is TRBV11-1 and J usage is TRBJ2-5; TRBD2 is a possible D gene (5 bases). Trimming left V 7 bases short and J 2 bases short, with 14 bases between. Per the germline V gene, CDR1 is SGHAT and CDR2 is FQDESV (reference sequence). The CDR3 contains 14 residues.

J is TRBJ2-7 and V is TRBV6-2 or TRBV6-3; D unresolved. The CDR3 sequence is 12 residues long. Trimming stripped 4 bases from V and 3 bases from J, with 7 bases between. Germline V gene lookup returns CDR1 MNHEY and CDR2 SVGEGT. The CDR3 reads CASSFPVYEQYF. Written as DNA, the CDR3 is TGTGCCAGCAGTTTCCCGGTCTACGAGCAGTACTTC.

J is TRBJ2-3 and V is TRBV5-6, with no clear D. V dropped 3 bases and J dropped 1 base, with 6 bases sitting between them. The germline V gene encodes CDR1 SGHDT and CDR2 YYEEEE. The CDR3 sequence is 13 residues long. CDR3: CASSWTGTDTQYF. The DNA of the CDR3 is TGTGCCAGCAGCTGGACGGGCACAGATACGCAGTATTTT.

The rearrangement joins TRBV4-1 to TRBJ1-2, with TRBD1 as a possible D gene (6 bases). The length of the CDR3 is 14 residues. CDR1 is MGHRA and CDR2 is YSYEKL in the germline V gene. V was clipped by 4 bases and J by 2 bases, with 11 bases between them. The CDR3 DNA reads TGCGCCAGCAGCCCGGGACAACTGAACTATGGCTACACCTTC. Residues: CASSPGQLNYGYTF.

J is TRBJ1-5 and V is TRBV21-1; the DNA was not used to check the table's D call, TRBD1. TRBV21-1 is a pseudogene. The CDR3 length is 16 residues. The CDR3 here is CASSKGQGDVDQPQHF. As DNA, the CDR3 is TGTGCCAGCAGCAAGGGACAGGGGGATGTTGATCAGCCCCAGCATTTT.

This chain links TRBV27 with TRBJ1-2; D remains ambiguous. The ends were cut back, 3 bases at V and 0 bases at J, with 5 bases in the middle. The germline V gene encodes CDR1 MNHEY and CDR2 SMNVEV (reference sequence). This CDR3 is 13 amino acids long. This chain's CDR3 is CASSFTANYGYTF. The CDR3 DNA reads TGTGCCAGCAGTTTTACAGCTAACTATGGCTACACCTTC.

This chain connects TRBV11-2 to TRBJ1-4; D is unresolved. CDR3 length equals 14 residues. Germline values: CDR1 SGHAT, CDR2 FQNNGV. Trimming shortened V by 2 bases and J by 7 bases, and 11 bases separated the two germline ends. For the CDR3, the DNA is TGTGCCAGCAGCTTAAGGTCGGATGGTGAAAAACTGTTTTTT. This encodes CASSLRSDGEKLFF. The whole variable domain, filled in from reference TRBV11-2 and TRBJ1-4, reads EAGVAQSPRYKIIEKRQSVAFWCNPISGHATLYWYQQILGQGPKLLIQFQNNGVVDDSQLPKDRFSAERLKGVDSTLKIQPAKLEDSAVYLCASSLRSDGEKLFFGSGTQLSVL.

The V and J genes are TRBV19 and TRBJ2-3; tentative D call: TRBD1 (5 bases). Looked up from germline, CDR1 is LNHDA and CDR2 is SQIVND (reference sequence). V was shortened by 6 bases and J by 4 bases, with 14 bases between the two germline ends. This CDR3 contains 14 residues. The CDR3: CASRSQGVADTQYF. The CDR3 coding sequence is TGTGCCAGTAGGTCCCAGGGTGTCGCAGATACGCAGTATTTT.

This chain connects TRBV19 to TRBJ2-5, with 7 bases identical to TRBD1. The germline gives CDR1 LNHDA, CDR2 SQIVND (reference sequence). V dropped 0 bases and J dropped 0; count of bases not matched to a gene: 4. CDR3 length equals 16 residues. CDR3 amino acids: CASSIDYGTDQETQYF. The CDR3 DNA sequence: TGTGCCAGTAGTATAGATTATGGGACAGACCAAGAGACCCAGTACTTC.